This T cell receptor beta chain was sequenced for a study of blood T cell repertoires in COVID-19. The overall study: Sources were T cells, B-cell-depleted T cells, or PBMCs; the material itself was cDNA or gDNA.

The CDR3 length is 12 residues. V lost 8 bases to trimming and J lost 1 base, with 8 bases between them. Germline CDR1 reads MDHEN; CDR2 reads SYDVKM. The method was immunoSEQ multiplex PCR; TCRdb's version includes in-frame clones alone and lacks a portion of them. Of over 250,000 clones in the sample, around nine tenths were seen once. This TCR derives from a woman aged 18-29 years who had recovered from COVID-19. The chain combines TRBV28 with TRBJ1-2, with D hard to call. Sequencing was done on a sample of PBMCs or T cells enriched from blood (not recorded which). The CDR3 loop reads CASLRGNYGYTF. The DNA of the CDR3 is TGTGCCAGCCTCAGAGGTAACTATGGCTACACCTTC.